This T cell receptor beta chain was profiled in a study of cytomegalovirus exposure and HLA in healthy donors. Across the study: HLA-typed donors were the source of approximately 86 million unique TCRs held in an early data release.

Study observations and caveats: TCR beta chain V- and J-gene trimming was linked, in a later analysis, to a missense variant in DCLRE1C. The authors later found HLA-associated TCR beta chains more clonally expanded than equally common others. Presence/absence comparisons presumed near-even sequencing depth among donors.

A word on this clone: The target antigen is unknown.

Trimming took 2 bases from V and 4 from J, leaving 12 bases between them. Per the germline V gene, CDR1 is MGHDK and CDR2 is SYGVNS. This CDR3 has 16 residues. This PCR relied on a set of 60 Vbeta primers and 13 Jbeta primers. Using immunoSEQ multiplex PCR, the repertoire was profiled, and TCRdb retains in-frame clones only, with some absent. In total, the table holds about 200,000 clones. The clonotype originates from a boy aged 5 to 17 in good health and CMV-seronegative. The sample taken for sequencing was PBMCs. V and J are TRBV25-1 and TRBJ2-6, with a weak D call TRBD2 (5 bases). CDR3 nucleotides: TGTGCCAGCAGTGAAGTGAGAGGGCCCGGGGCCAACGTCCTGACTTTC. This sequence encodes CASSEVRGPGANVLTF.